This passage covers 9 T cell receptor beta chains from one sample sequenced in a study of cytomegalovirus exposure and HLA in healthy donors. Primers: 60 Vbeta forward and 13 Jbeta reverse. The table came from immunoSEQ multiplex PCR; TCRdb's copy has only in-frame clones and leaves some out. The sample holds some 110,000 clones, around 77% seen once. The material sequenced was PBMCs. These receptors all stem from a man in his forties or fifties in good health and CMV-seropositive.

The V and J genes are TRBV19 and TRBJ2-7; 10 positions agree with TRBD1. The CDR3 is made up of 15 amino acids. Germline V gives CDR1 LNHDA, CDR2 SQIVND (reference sequence). Unmatched junction bases numbered 7, after V lost 3 bases and J lost 5 bases. In nucleotides, the CDR3 is TGTGCCAGTAGTATCCCCGGACAGGGGGGCCACGAGCAGTACTTC. Residues: CASSIPGQGGHEQYF.

The CDR3 DNA sequence: TGTGCCAGCAGTCAGCAGGGGGCGCACTACGAGCAGTACTTC. Translated, it gives CASSQQGAHYEQYF. The chain is built from TRBV28 and TRBJ2-7, with 8 bases matching TRBD1. The CDR3 has 14 amino acids. J lost 3 bases, V lost 5 bases, and 6 bases had no gene match. Germline V gives CDR1 MDHEN, CDR2 SYDVKM.

This clone was counted between two and nine times. The gene calls are TRBV5-5 and TRBJ2-1, with 9 positions matching TRBD1. CDR3 length equals 15 residues. In germline, CDR1 is SGHKS, CDR2 YYEKEE (reference sequence). V gave up 3 bases and J gave up 4 bases; unmatched junction bases: 5. Written as DNA, the CDR3 is TGTGCCAGCAGCTCGGGACAGGGCGAGTACAATGAGCAGTTCTTC. Protein product: CASSSGQGEYNEQFF.

The chain carries TRBV5-6 and TRBJ1-5; D possibly corresponds to TRBD1 (6 bases). V was cut by 3 bases and J by 5 bases, with 12 bases left in between. The CDR3 totals 14 residues. In germline, CDR1 is SGHDT, CDR2 YYEEEE. The DNA of the CDR3 is TGTGCCAGCAGCTCTAGGGGGAGCGATCAGCCCCAGCATTTT. This gives the protein CASSSRGSDQPQHF.

V is TRBV13 and J is TRBJ1-1; 7 positions agree with TRBD1. V was clipped by 8 bases and J by 0 bases; unmatched bases: 15. The CDR3 extends over 17 amino acids. Germline lookup yields CDR1 PRHDT and CDR2 FYEKMQ (reference sequence). CDR3 in DNA: TGTGCCAGCGGGATTATTAGGGGACAGAGATTGAACACTGAAGCTTTCTTT. Protein: CASGIIRGQRLNTEAFF.

The chain's CDR3 is CASSLLWEQYF. CDR3 nucleotide sequence: TGTGCCAGCAGCCTACTGTGGGAGCAGTACTTC. The chain has TRBV28 and TRBJ2-7; D unresolved. The V and J ends lost 6 bases and 7 bases respectively, with 10 bases between them. In germline, CDR1 is MDHEN, CDR2 SYDVKM. The CDR3 covers 11 residues.

The chain couples TRBV5-1 to TRBJ2-7, with D maybe TRBD1 (6 bases). Germline CDR1 reads SGHRS; CDR2 reads YFSETQ. V lost 2 bases and J lost 5, with 14 bases in between. This CDR3 spans 14 amino acids. The DNA for the CDR3 is TGCGCCAGCAGCTTTGGACAGATCTTGGACGAGCAGTACTTC. It is translated as CASSFGQILDEQYF. Drawing the rest from reference TRBV5-1 and TRBJ2-7, the complete variable domain is KAGVTQTPRYLIKTRGQQVTLSCSPISGHRSVSWYQQTPGQGLQFLFEYFSETQRNKGNFPGRFSGRQFSNSRSEMNVSTLELGDSALYLCASSFGQILDEQYFGPGTRLTVT.

This clone has more than one count but fewer than ten. V and J are TRBV27 and TRBJ2-7, with TRBD1 as a possible D gene (6 bases). Trimming left V 5 bases short and J 0 bases short, with 23 bases between. The CDR3 is 18 residues long. CDR1 and CDR2 (germline): MNHEY, SMNVEV (reference sequence). Written as DNA, the CDR3 is TGTGCCAGCAGTCCGCGGAGGCTGAGGGGGACCAGCTCCTACGAGCAGTACTTC. Protein sequence: CASSPRRLRGTSSYEQYF.

Comment on this clone: The sample holds other DNA sequences that translate to the same CDR3. The chain is built from TRBV18 and TRBJ1-2; maybe TRBD1 (5 bases). Trimming cost V 0 bases and J 2 bases, with 7 bases left between them. CDR1 and CDR2 from the germline V gene are KGHSH and LQKENI. This CDR3 contains 14 residues. Here the CDR3 DNA reads TGTGCCAGCTCACCACCCGGGGGAAACTATGGCTACACCTTC. Its translation: CASSPPGGNYGYTF.